This T cell receptor (beta chain) was sequenced for a study of T cells after yellow fever vaccination. Study as a whole: Some fractions had low cell numbers, and these were prepared with SMART-Seq v4 Ultra Low Input.

CDR3 length: 15 amino acids. The germline CDR1 and CDR2 sequences are DFQATT and SNEGSKA (reference sequence). V gave up 6 bases and J gave up 5 bases, with 21 bases separating them. Using its own MiXCR run on the 5' RACE reads, TCRdb lists one record per CDR3 protein. The data show some 600,000 distinct CDR3 sequences, more than 9% seen once. Study observations and caveats: It was the secondary response that reached its peak faster, day 5 versus 15, but it was weaker.

This clonotype has more than one count but fewer than ten. What it binds is unknown. Material: PBMCs, obtained on the day of the yellow fever booster vaccination. The source of this sequence is a man between 25 and 39 years old who received the YFV17D yellow fever vaccine. V gene TRBV20-1 combines with J gene TRBJ2-3; D is uncertain. The CDR3 is CSAPTLLPERDTQYF. CDR3 coding DNA: TGCAGTGCACCTACGCTTCTCCCCGAGAGAGATACGCAGTATTTT.